This T cell receptor (beta chain) is drawn from a study of human T cells and chemical hapten exposure. Time point noted: patch test 3, about 24 weeks after DPC sensitization. Regarding treatment: therapeutic diphenylcyclopropenone sensitization with weekly scalp DPC. Blood, whole and unfractionated, served as the source for total RNA extraction. The germline V gene has CDR1 DFQATT and CDR2 SNEGSKA (reference sequence). Trimming took off 0 bases at V and 9 bases at J, with 15 bases between the two ends. This CDR3 is 14 amino acids long. Per the original methods: Individual samples carried between roughly 20,000 and 690,600 TCRs, with 80,000 to 100,000 as the median. TCRdb reprocessed the RACE reads via MiXCR and lists one record per CDR3 protein. It is TCRdb's table, rather than the study itself, that gives the V and J calls and clone size. In the table there are about 89,000 distinct CDR3 sequences, over 10% of which are singletons.

The sample in question was whole blood, obtained in connection with sensitization to the hapten diphenylcyclopropenone (DPC). The chain couples TRBV20-1 to TRBJ1-5, with a tentative D call TRBD1 (5 bases). The clonotype originates from a woman aged 50 to 65 with alopecia areata. Some clones in this sample may be carry-over from other donors' samples. CDR3 in DNA: TGCAGTGCTAGAGATTTGGCGGGGGAGTTGCCCCAGCATTTT. This encodes CSARDLAGELPQHF.